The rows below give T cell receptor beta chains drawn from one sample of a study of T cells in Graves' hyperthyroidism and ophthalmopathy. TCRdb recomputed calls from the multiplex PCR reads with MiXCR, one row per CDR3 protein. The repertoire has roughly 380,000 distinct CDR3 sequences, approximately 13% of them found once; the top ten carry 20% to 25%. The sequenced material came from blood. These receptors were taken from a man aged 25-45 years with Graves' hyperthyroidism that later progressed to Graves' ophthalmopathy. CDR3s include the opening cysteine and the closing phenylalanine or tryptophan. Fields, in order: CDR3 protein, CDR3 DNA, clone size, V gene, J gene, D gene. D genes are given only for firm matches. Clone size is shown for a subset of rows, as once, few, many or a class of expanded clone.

CASSQGSSNQPQHF	TGTGCCAGCAGCCAAGGGAGTAGCAATCAGCCCCAGCATTTT	many	TRBV3-1	TRBJ1-5	.
CASSLVGVTGANVLTF	TGTGCCAGCAGCTTAGTAGGGGTGACCGGGGCCAACGTCCTGACTTTC	.	TRBV7-2	TRBJ2-6	.
CASRQISGGAGNEQFF	TGTGCCAGCAGACAAATTAGCGGGGGGGCCGGGAATGAGCAGTTCTTC	.	TRBV11-2	TRBJ2-1	TRBD2
CASSLLLETGVEQYF	TGTGCCAGCAGCTTATTATTAGAAACAGGGGTTGAGCAGTACTTC	.	TRBV7-9	TRBJ2-7	TRBD1
CSASGQGYSNQPQHF	TGCAGTGCTAGTGGGCAGGGGTATAGCAATCAGCCCCAGCATTTT	few	TRBV20-1	TRBJ1-5	.
CASSGEGERTDTQYF	TGTGCCAGCAGTGGCGAGGGGGAAAGAACAGATACGCAGTATTTT	few	TRBV7-6	TRBJ2-3	.
CASSYMRGYGYTF	TGTGCCAGCAGTTACATGAGGGGCTATGGCTACACCTTC	.	TRBV6-9	TRBJ1-2	.
CASSEQGIVGELFF	TGCGCCAGCTCTGAACAGGGTATAGTCGGGGAGCTGTTTTTT	.	TRBV5-1	TRBJ2-2	.
CASSLSLGGGEKLFF	TGCGCCAGCAGCTTGAGTTTGGGGGGCGGTGAAAAACTGTTTTTT	many	TRBV5-1	TRBJ1-4	.
CASSLVASNEQFF	TGTGCCAGCAGCTTAGTGGCTAGCAATGAGCAGTTCTTC	.	TRBV7-9	TRBJ2-1	.
CASTLAGGDTGELFF	TGCGCCAGCACCCTAGCGGGGGGCGACACCGGGGAGCTGTTTTTT	.	TRBV5-1	TRBJ2-2	TRBD2
CASSPDRGPQETQYF	TGTGCCAGCAGTCCGGACAGGGGGCCGCAAGAGACCCAGTACTTC	many	TRBV12-3/TRBV12-4	TRBJ2-5	TRBD1
CASSGTERSLHF	TGTGCCAGCAGTGGAACCGAACGCTCCCTCCACTTT	.	TRBV6-1	TRBJ1-6	.
CASSFGQGSNEKLFF	TGTGCCAGCAGTTTCGGACAGGGCTCCAATGAAAAACTGTTTTTT	many	TRBV12-3/TRBV12-4	TRBJ1-4	TRBD1
CSADWGGYTF	TGCAGTGCGGATTGGGGGGGCTACACCTTC	many	TRBV20-1	TRBJ1-2	.
CASSIGTGAFYGYTF	TGTGCCAGCAGTATTGGGACAGGAGCCTTCTATGGCTACACCTTC	many	TRBV28	TRBJ1-2	TRBD1
CASIHRGQGDTQYF	TGTGCCAGCATTCACAGGGGGCAAGGAGATACGCAGTATTTT	few	TRBV6-1	TRBJ2-3	TRBD1
CASSQDGGGRTDTQYF	TGTGCCAGCAGCCAAGACGGGGGGGGTCGCACAGATACGCAGTATTTT	many	TRBV3-1	TRBJ2-3	TRBD2
CASSEYTGGLEKLFF	TGTGCCAGCAGTGAATACACAGGGGGTTTAGAAAAACTGTTTTTT	few	TRBV25-1	TRBJ1-4	TRBD1
CASSAGTASYEQYF	TGTGCCAGCAGCGCCGGGACAGCGTCCTACGAGCAGTACTTC	many	TRBV3-1	TRBJ2-7	TRBD1
CASTPRGTEAFF	TGTGCCAGCACCCCACGGGGGACTGAAGCTTTCTTT	many	TRBV12-3/TRBV12-4	TRBJ1-1	.
CAHKTQGVGNTEAFF	TGTGCCCATAAAACGCAGGGGGTAGGGAACACTGAAGCTTTCTTT	few	TRBV6-1	TRBJ1-1	TRBD1
CASRGSWSEKLFF	TGTGCCAGCAGAGGGTCTTGGAGCGAAAAACTGTTTTTT	few	TRBV27	TRBJ1-4	.
CSARDFRVGEKLFF	TGCAGTGCTAGAGATTTCAGGGTGGGAGAAAAACTGTTTTTT	many	TRBV20-1	TRBJ1-4	.
CAALGGKAFF	TGTGCCGCCCTGGGGGGAAAAGCTTTCTTT	many	TRBV28	TRBJ1-1	.
CASSSGQGFSFDEKLFF	TGTGCCAGCAGTTCGGGACAGGGTTTTTCATTCGATGAAAAACTGTTTTTT	.	TRBV5-4	TRBJ1-4	TRBD1
CASSLYATEGEQYF	TGTGCCAGCAGCTTGTATGCGACAGAAGGGGAGCAGTACTTC	.	TRBV5-6	TRBJ2-7	.
CSARSRGRETQYF	TGCAGTGCTAGATCGAGGGGGAGGGAGACCCAGTACTTC	many	TRBV20-1	TRBJ2-5	.
CAISESVPNEQFF	TGTGCCATCAGTGAGTCCGTGCCGAATGAGCAGTTCTTC	few	TRBV10-3	TRBJ2-1	.
CASRSSPDWGLEQYF	TGTGCCAGCAGGAGCTCCCCGGACTGGGGTCTGGAGCAGTACTTC	once	TRBV5-6	TRBJ2-7	.
CASSLGGGAVDTQYF	TGCGCCAGCAGCTTGGGCGGGGGGGCCGTAGATACGCAGTATTTT	.	TRBV5-1	TRBJ2-3	TRBD2
CASSPWSAGYNEQFF	TGTGCCAGCAGCCCTTGGTCTGCGGGATACAATGAGCAGTTCTTC	many	TRBV3-1	TRBJ2-1	.
CASRTGTNEKLFF	TGTGCCAGCAGAACAGGCACTAATGAAAAACTGTTTTTT	many	TRBV2	TRBJ1-4	.
CASSYRTGGVNTEAFF	TGTGCCAGCAGCTACCGGACAGGGGGCGTGAACACTGAAGCTTTCTTT	many	TRBV11-2	TRBJ1-1	TRBD1
CSARGALGRKDTGELFF	TGCAGTGCTAGAGGAGCCCTAGGTCGGAAGGACACCGGGGAGCTGTTTTTT	few	TRBV20-1	TRBJ2-2	.
CSGRDFYGYTF	TGCAGCGGACGGGACTTCTATGGCTACACCTTC	.	TRBV29-1	TRBJ1-2	.
CASSYSMGYTEAFF	TGTGCCAGCAGTTACTCGATGGGGTACACTGAAGCTTTCTTT	many	TRBV6-5	TRBJ1-1	.
CASSLAPDRKDTQYF	TGCGCCAGCAGCTTGGCCCCGGACAGAAAGGATACGCAGTATTTT	few	TRBV5-1	TRBJ2-3	.
CASSYPGHNTGELFF	TGTGCCAGCAGTTACCCGGGACACAACACCGGGGAGCTGTTTTTT	.	TRBV6-2/TRBV6-3	TRBJ2-2	.
CASRGTGANYGYTF	TGTGCCAGCAGGGGGACAGGGGCCAACTATGGCTACACCTTC	many	TRBV12-3/TRBV12-4	TRBJ1-2	TRBD1
CASGLGSVSSYNEQFF	TGTGCCAGCGGCTTGGGGTCGGTTAGCTCCTACAATGAGCAGTTCTTC	.	TRBV11-3	TRBJ2-1	.
CASSAGRDNNQPQHF	TGTGCCAGCTCGGCGGGAAGGGACAACAATCAGCCCCAGCATTTT	many	TRBV6-1	TRBJ1-5	.
CASSLVGNSGGDQETQYF	TGTGCCAGCAGCTTAGTCGGGAATAGCGGGGGCGACCAAGAGACCCAGTACTTC	many	TRBV11-3	TRBJ2-5	TRBD2
CASSQDSGTGTGELFF	TGCGCCAGCAGCCAAGATTCCGGGACAGGTACCGGGGAGCTGTTTTTT	once	TRBV4-1	TRBJ2-2	TRBD1
CAWSEGYLGETQYF	TGTGCCTGGAGCGAAGGGTATTTGGGAGAGACCCAGTACTTC	many	TRBV30	TRBJ2-5	.
CAWTQGTGNTIYF	TGTGCCTGGACTCAGGGTACTGGAAACACCATATATTTT	many	TRBV30	TRBJ1-3	.
CASRAGGIYYEQYF	TGTGCCAGCAGAGCGGGGGGTATTTACTACGAGCAGTACTTC	many	TRBV28	TRBJ2-7	TRBD2
CSARNTGNTEAFF	TGCAGTGCTAGAAACACAGGGAACACTGAAGCTTTCTTT	many	TRBV20-1	TRBJ1-1	.
CSVEVRTPDTQYF	TGCAGCGTTGAGGTTCGGACCCCAGATACGCAGTATTTT	many	TRBV29-1	TRBJ2-3	.
CASSHQTANTGELFF	TGTGCCAGCAGCCACCAGACAGCGAACACCGGGGAGCTGTTTTTT	few	TRBV6-2/TRBV6-3	TRBJ2-2	.
CASSVSGGGLEQFF	TGTGCCAGCAGCGTAAGCGGCGGGGGGCTTGAGCAGTTCTTC	many	TRBV9	TRBJ2-1	TRBD2
CASSFAQTTEAFF	TGTGCCAGCAGTTTCGCCCAGACCACTGAAGCTTTCTTT	many	TRBV28	TRBJ1-1	.
CASSSGRGYEETQYF	TGCGCCAGCAGCTCCGGCAGGGGGTACGAAGAGACCCAGTACTTC	.	TRBV5-1	TRBJ2-5	TRBD1
CASSLQQKGQGFSYEQYF	TGCGCCAGCAGCCTACAACAGAAGGGACAGGGGTTTTCCTACGAGCAGTACTTC	.	TRBV4-3	TRBJ2-7	TRBD1
CSALQGYGYTF	TGCAGTGCATTGCAGGGATATGGCTACACCTTC	few	TRBV20-1	TRBJ1-2	.
CAWSFRRLAGPRYTNEQFF	TGTGCCTGGAGTTTCCGCCGACTAGCGGGGCCGCGATATACAAATGAGCAGTTCTTC	few	TRBV30	TRBJ2-1	TRBD2
CSVGEGIGYTF	TGCAGCGTTGGCGAGGGGATTGGCTACACCTTC	few	TRBV29-1	TRBJ1-2	.
CASSPRGAGANVLTF	TGTGCCAGCAGCCCACGAGGGGCTGGGGCCAACGTCCTGACTTTC	few	TRBV12-3/TRBV12-4	TRBJ2-6	.
CASSQAGTAISGANVLTF	TGTGCCAGCAGCCAAGCCGGGACAGCAATCTCTGGGGCCAACGTCCTGACTTTC	.	TRBV3-1	TRBJ2-6	TRBD1